This T cell receptor (beta chain) was sequenced in a study of shared clonotypes between healthy human individuals. Study-level results: Clonotypes shared by all four sorted-subset donors had higher generation probabilities than non-shared clonotypes.

Regarding this clone: Antigen: not known.

Nashville, Tennessee was home to all donors, each a Caucasian adult. The CDR3 covers 13 residues. J lost 12 bases, V lost 4 bases, and 9 bases had no gene match. The V gene's germline CDR1 is MNHEY and CDR2 SMNVEV (reference sequence). Genomic DNA (from each subset) was split evenly across several immunoSEQ plates. Generated by immunoSEQ multiplex PCR, the TCRdb table keeps only in-frame clones and is missing some. This repertoire shows over a million clones, around 78% found once; its top ten account for 0.4% to 0.55%. The TCR originated in a man between 18 and 29 years old in good health. Some clones in this sample may be carry-over from other donors' samples. Sequencing was carried out using memory CD4+ T cells from PBMCs. The subset was: CD45RA-negative fraction. The chain has TRBV27 and TRBJ2-1; 7 nucleotides align to TRBD2. DNA for the CDR3: TGTGCCAGCAGTTCTCTGAGCGGGGTAGGGCAGTTCTTC. This translates into CASSSLSGVGQFF.